These T cell receptor beta chains were read from a single sample in a study of identical twins. MiXCR was run by TCRdb on the 5' RACE reads, yielding one entry per CDR3 protein. Altogether about 340,000 distinct CDR3 sequences are present, 9% to 15% being singletons, with the ten largest covering 7.2%. Another study also made use of these data, one on yellow fever vaccine responses in identical twins.

The sequenced sample was CD8+ T cells sorted from blood. These receptors all come from a young woman in good health. Both conserved end residues are part of each CDR3. The D gene is left open where the match is weak. Clone size is shown for a subset of rows, as once, few, many or a class of expanded clone.

j_call d_call clone_size v_call cdr3_aa cdr3_nt
TRBJ2-5 NA NA TRBV12-3/TRBV12-4 CASSLLAPSSTEKETQYF TGTGCCAGCAGCCTACTAGCCCCGTCATCCACCGAGAAAGAGACCCAGTACTTC
TRBJ2-5 NA NA TRBV2 CASSEGGTQETQYF TGTGCCAGCAGTGAGGGGGGTACCCAAGAGACCCAGTACTTC
TRBJ2-3 TRBD2 few TRBV5-1 CASSLGLAGGGTDTQYF TGCGCCAGCAGCCTCGGACTAGCGGGAGGGGGAACCGATACGCAGTATTTT
TRBJ2-7 TRBD1 NA TRBV5-6 CASSLETGTGEQYF TGTGCCAGCAGCTTGGAGACAGGGACGGGTGAGCAGTACTTC
TRBJ2-2 TRBD1 NA TRBV4-1 CASSQGATGFSTGELFF TGCGCCAGCAGCCAAGGAGCGACAGGGTTCAGCACCGGGGAGCTGTTTTTT
TRBJ2-7 NA NA TRBV7-6 CASSLRVDRGYEQYF TGTGCCAGCAGCTTACGGGTCGACCGGGGCTACGAGCAGTACTTC
TRBJ1-2 NA NA TRBV29-1 CSVLSGITGGYTF TGCAGCGTTCTATCAGGGATTACAGGTGGCTACACCTTC
TRBJ2-2 NA NA TRBV20-1 CSARDGVADTGELFF TGCAGTGCTAGAGATGGGGTAGCGGACACCGGGGAGCTGTTTTTT
TRBJ2-3 TRBD1 many TRBV13 CASSPWTGGTDTQYF TGTGCCAGCAGCCCTTGGACAGGGGGCACAGATACGCAGTATTTT
TRBJ1-1 NA NA TRBV29-1 CSARRAGTEAFF TGCAGCGCAAGGAGAGCCGGCACTGAAGCTTTCTTT
TRBJ2-1 NA few TRBV7-9 CASPREQGDNEQFF TGTGCCAGTCCGCGGGAACAAGGAGACAATGAGCAGTTCTTC
TRBJ2-3 NA NA TRBV25-1 CASTPDSAKALGTDTQYF TGTGCCAGCACTCCGGACAGCGCAAAGGCTTTAGGCACAGATACGCAGTATTTT
TRBJ1-3 NA NA TRBV20-1 CSATTGPRGNTIYF TGCAGTGCTACTACGGGACCTAGAGGAAACACCATATATTTT
TRBJ1-1 NA many TRBV20-1 CSASTYTEAFF TGCAGTGCTAGTACCTACACTGAAGCTTTCTTT
TRBJ2-3 TRBD2 NA TRBV4-2 CASSQGLAGGPTDTQYF TGTGCCAGCAGCCAGGGACTAGCGGGGGGGCCCACAGATACGCAGTATTTT
TRBJ2-3 NA many TRBV7-6 CASSLVGVQSDTQYF TGTGCCAGCAGCTTAGTCGGGGTTCAATCAGATACGCAGTATTTT
TRBJ2-2 NA many TRBV5-1 CASSLAGTGELFF TGCGCCAGCAGCTTGGCAGGAACCGGGGAGCTGTTTTTT
TRBJ2-5 NA NA TRBV15 CATSEGKGTQETQYF TGTGCCACCAGCGAAGGAAAGGGGACACAAGAGACCCAGTACTTC
TRBJ2-4 TRBD2 NA TRBV20-1 CSARPGPGATGEGAKNIQYF TGCAGTGCTAGACCGGGGCCGGGCGCCACGGGGGAGGGGGCCAAAAACATTCAGTACTTC
TRBJ2-1 NA few TRBV9 CASSVGTEGGEQFF TGTGCCAGCAGCGTAGGGACAGAGGGGGGTGAGCAGTTCTTC
TRBJ2-3 TRBD1 NA TRBV7-9 CASREAGGDTQYF TGTGCCAGCAGAGAGGCAGGGGGAGATACGCAGTATTTT
TRBJ2-1 NA NA TRBV18 CASSPPSRENKDNEQFF TGTGCCAGCTCACCACCCTCTAGGGAAAATAAGGACAATGAGCAGTTCTTC
TRBJ2-5 NA NA TRBV28 CASSFSGGKGETQYF TGTGCCAGCAGTTTTTCGGGCGGGAAGGGGGAGACCCAGTACTTC
TRBJ2-3 NA few TRBV12-3/TRBV12-4 CASSFGTNTDTQYF TGTGCCAGCAGTTTTGGAACAAACACAGATACGCAGTATTTT
TRBJ1-1 NA NA TRBV7-8 CASSLPDSADNTEAFF TGTGCCAGCAGCTTACCGGACAGCGCGGACAACACTGAAGCTTTCTTT
TRBJ1-4 NA many TRBV7-9 CASSNGLIARNEKLFF TGTGCCAGCAGCAATGGACTGATTGCCCGTAATGAAAAACTGTTTTTT
TRBJ2-7 TRBD2 few TRBV29-1 CSVVLAGVREQYF TGCAGCGTTGTACTAGCGGGAGTCCGCGAGCAGTACTTC
TRBJ2-2 TRBD1 many TRBV12-3/TRBV12-4 CASSPTGGIYTGELFF TGTGCCAGCAGTCCTACAGGGGGAATTTACACCGGGGAGCTGTTTTTT
TRBJ1-2 NA few TRBV24-1 CATSDLLGYGYTF TGTGCCACCAGTGATTTGCTAGGCTATGGCTACACCTTC
TRBJ2-5 TRBD2 few TRBV6-1 CASSKGTGGIRETQYF TGTGCCAGCAGTAAAGGGACCGGGGGGATTAGGGAGACCCAGTACTTC
TRBJ1-4 NA few TRBV2 CASSKQGSTNEKLFF TGTGCCAGCAGTAAACAGGGATCAACTAATGAAAAACTGTTTTTT
TRBJ2-3 TRBD1 many TRBV7-3 CASSSSSGTGADTQYF TGTGCCAGCAGCTCAAGTTCAGGGACAGGGGCAGATACGCAGTATTTT
TRBJ1-1 TRBD1 NA TRBV5-6 CASSLATGEYTEAFF TGTGCCAGCAGCTTGGCGACAGGGGAATACACTGAAGCTTTCTTT
TRBJ2-5 NA NA TRBV28 CASDPALGLRETQYF TGTGCCAGCGACCCAGCTTTGGGGTTGAGAGAGACCCAGTACTTC
TRBJ2-1 TRBD1 NA TRBV2 CAGRDRGSHEQFF TGTGCCGGCCGGGACAGGGGATCCCATGAGCAGTTCTTC
TRBJ2-2 TRBD2 few TRBV10-2 CASSVAGGANTGELFF TGCGCCAGCAGCGTAGCGGGGGGGGCGAACACCGGGGAGCTGTTTTTT
TRBJ2-1 NA many TRBV5-4 CASSPGPSSYNEQFF TGTGCCAGCAGCCCGGGACCGAGCTCCTACAATGAGCAGTTCTTC
TRBJ2-4 NA NA TRBV4-1 CASSQEGPVGNIQYF TGCGCCAGCAGCCAAGAAGGGCCCGTAGGGAACATTCAGTACTTC
TRBJ2-5 TRBD2 NA TRBV6-5 CASSYSLGGVQETQYF TGTGCCAGCAGTTACTCGCTGGGAGGGGTCCAAGAGACCCAGTACTTC
TRBJ2-7 TRBD1 NA TRBV12-3/TRBV12-4 CASTGGMRGLSYEQYF TGTGCCAGCACAGGGGGTATGAGGGGGCTCTCCTACGAGCAGTACTTC
TRBJ1-1 TRBD1 many TRBV4-1 CASSRGQENTEAFF TGCGCCAGCAGCCGTGGACAGGAGAACACTGAAGCTTTCTTT
TRBJ1-5 TRBD1 few TRBV9 CASSPGTGGNQPQHF TGTGCCAGCAGCCCCGGGACAGGGGGAAATCAGCCCCAGCATTTT